The next 19 T cell receptor beta chains were all read from a single sample in a study of T cell responses to AZD1222 COVID-19 vaccine. Libraries were prepared by immunoSEQ multiplex PCR; TCRdb keeps only in-frame clonotypes and omits some of them. This sample carries some 94,000 clones, about 85% of them seen once, and the ten largest clones take less than 3%. Sequenced material: peripheral blood, taken on day 0 of AZD1222 vaccination. These receptors all come from an adult in good health.

This chain joins TRBV24-1 and TRBJ2-7; 12 positions match TRBD2. In germline, CDR1 is KGHDR, CDR2 SFDVKD. V shed 4 bases, J shed 1 base, and the junction held 10 bases outside the gene matches. The CDR3 has 18 amino acids. The CDR3 region is CATSEIAGTSGWSYEQYV. CDR3 bases: TGTGCCACCAGTGAAATAGCCGGGACTAGCGGGTGGTCCTACGAGCAGTACGTC.

V is TRBV9 and J is TRBJ2-2, with TRBD1 identical over 7 bases. This CDR3 spans 17 amino acids. Germline CDR1 and CDR2: SGDLS and YYNGEE. Trimming at V came to 3 bases and at J to 5 bases, leaving 13 bases not matched to a gene. Here the CDR3 DNA reads TGTGCCAGCAGCGCGTCTCAAAACAGGGGAGTGACCGGGGAGCTGTTTTTT. This gives the protein CASSASQNRGVTGELFF.

The rearrangement links TRBV9 to TRBJ1-2; D might be TRBD1 (5 bases). CDR3 length: 14 amino acids. Germline loops: CDR1 SGDLS, CDR2 YYNGEE. Deletions cut 4 bases from V and 4 bases from J, with 14 bases between. CDR3 amino acids: CASSPSQTGYGYTF. The CDR3 DNA reads TGTGCCAGCAGCCCCTCCCAAACAGGCTATGGCTACACCTTC.

The CDR3 protein is CASSATVGGYTF. The CDR3 nucleotides are TGTGCCAGTAGTGCTACAGTTGGAGGCTACACCTTC. The chain uses TRBV19 and TRBJ1-2, with unresolved D. There are 12 residues in the CDR3. Germline-derived CDR1 and CDR2 are LNHDA and SQIVND (reference sequence). V was trimmed by 5 bases and J by 8 bases, leaving 12 bases between them.

The chain has TRBV3-1 (or the pseudogene TRBV3-2) and TRBJ2-3; 7 nucleotides agree with TRBD1. Germline V gives CDR1 LGHDT, CDR2 YNNKEL (reference sequence). This CDR3 region has 16 residues. The V and J ends lost 4 bases and 0 bases, in that order; junction bases with no gene match: 7. CDR3 residues: CASSLEGDRSTDTQYF. The CDR3 region has the DNA TGTGCCAGCAGCCTCGAAGGGGACAGAAGCACAGATACGCAGTATTTT.

The J gene is TRBJ2-7, the V gene TRBV7-8, with 9 bases fitting TRBD2. Germline loops: CDR1 SGHVS, CDR2 FQNEAQ. The CDR3 has 15 residues. The V gene end was trimmed by 1 base and the J gene end by 1 base; junction bases not matched to a gene: 2. The DNA of the CDR3 is TGTGCCAGCAGCTTAGAGGGACTAGCTTCCTACGAGCAGTACTTC. This gives the protein CASSLEGLASYEQYF.

This clone occurred a few times. The chain joins TRBV21-1 to TRBJ2-7; the D call in the table, TRBD1, was not verified against the DNA. TRBV21-1 is labeled a pseudogene. This CDR3 contains 13 residues. The CDR3 sequence: CASSPQGSYEQYV. CDR3 DNA: TGTGCCAGCAGCCCCCAGGGAAGCTACGAGCAGTACGTC.

The rearrangement links TRBV2 to TRBJ1-2; D is perhaps TRBD1 (5 bases). The CDR3 runs 13 residues. V was trimmed by 7 bases and J by 8 bases, leaving 17 bases between them. Germline assignment: CDR1 SNHLY and CDR2 FYNNEI. CDR3 in amino acids: CASTPLPWGGYTF. CDR3 bases: TGTGCCAGCACCCCCCTCCCGTGGGGGGGCTACACCTTC.

Note on this clone: Other DNA variants within this sample encode the same CDR3. The chain has TRBV7-9 and TRBJ1-1; D is ambiguous. Deletions cut 1 base from V and 1 base from J, with 4 bases between. CDR1 is SEHNR, CDR2 FQNEAQ, per germline (reference sequence). CDR3 length: 13 amino acids. The CDR3 bases are TGTGCCAGCAGCTTAGAGGGGAACACTGAAGCTTTCTTT. It yields the protein CASSLEGNTEAFF. The entire variable domain, with the rest obtained from reference TRBV7-9 and TRBJ1-1, is as follows: DTGVSQNPRHKITKRGQNVTFRCDPISEHNRLYWYRQTLGQGPEFLTYFQNEAQLEKSRLLSDRFSAERPKGSFSTLEIQRTEQGDSAMYLCASSLEGNTEAFFGQGTRLTVV.

The chain links TRBV19 to TRBJ1-2; 7 bases align to TRBD1. This CDR3 region has 15 residues. The V gene's germline CDR1 is LNHDA and CDR2 SQIVND (reference sequence). V lost 9 bases, J lost 2 bases, and 12 bases stayed unmatched. This CDR3 is CASRIGTVLNYGYTF. The CDR3 nucleotides read TGTGCCAGCAGAATCGGGACAGTATTGAACTATGGCTACACCTTC.

This chain joins TRBV28 and TRBJ1-4; TRBD1 matches at 7 bases. CDR1 MDHEN and CDR2 SYDVKM come from the germline V gene. The V gene end was trimmed by 1 base and the J gene end by 7 bases; junction bases not matched to a gene: 6. This CDR3 is built from 15 residues. The CDR3 sequence is CASSLFRTGSEKLFF. CDR3 nucleotides: TGTGCCAGCAGTTTATTCCGGACAGGCAGTGAAAAACTGTTTTTT.

This chain connects TRBV6-1 to TRBJ1-5; D not certain. The CDR3 loop spans 13 amino acids. V dropped 3 bases and J dropped 5 bases, with 8 bases sitting between them. Looked up from germline, CDR1 is MNHNS and CDR2 is SASEGT. CDR3 nucleotide sequence: TGTGCCAGCAGTGAGAGCTTTGATCAGCCCCAGCATTTT. Translation gives CASSESFDQPQHF.

The gene calls are TRBV5-1 and TRBJ1-2; 7 nucleotides match TRBD1. With 2 bases clipped from V and 7 bases from J, the junction kept 5 bases outside the gene matches. Germline V gene sequence: CDR1 SGHRS, CDR2 YFSETQ. The CDR3 consists of 13 residues. Here the CDR3 DNA reads TGCGCCAGCAGCTTTGACAGGGTGGGTGGCTACACCTTC. Protein: CASSFDRVGGYTF.

CDR3 coding DNA: TGTGCCAGCAGTGACAGCCCCATTAGCGCCGGCCCCCTCCACTTT. It encodes CASSDSPISAGPLHF. V and J are TRBV6-1 and TRBJ1-6; D remains ambiguous. The CDR3 totals 15 residues. Trimming left V 3 bases short and J 13 bases short, with 19 bases between. Germline CDR1 is MNHNS and CDR2 is SASEGT.

This clone was counted once. This chain uses TRBV6-2 or TRBV6-3 with TRBJ2-7, with TRBD1 matching over 8 bases. The CDR3 has 13 residues. From germline, CDR1 is MNHEY and CDR2 SVGEGT. After removal of 6 bases from V and 5 bases from J, the junction contained 6 bases not matched to a gene. DNA of the CDR3: TGTGCCAGCAGCCTAGACAGGGGTCACGAGCAGTACGTC. It yields the protein CASSLDRGHEQYV.

V and J are TRBV3-1 (or the pseudogene TRBV3-2) and TRBJ2-1, with D possibly TRBD1 on 6 matching bases. The CDR3 sequence is 11 residues long. Per the germline V gene, CDR1 is LGHDT and CDR2 is YNNKEL (reference sequence). Trimming took 4 bases from V and 9 from J, leaving 7 bases between them. CDR3 nucleotides: TGTGCCAGCAGCCGGGGGCCTGAGCAGTTCTTC. This translates into CASSRGPEQFF.

The rearrangement joins TRBV3-1 (or the pseudogene TRBV3-2) to TRBJ1-2; TRBD1 aligns across 10 bases. The CDR3 totals 15 residues. CDR1 is LGHDT, CDR2 YNNKEL, per germline (reference sequence). V lost 4 bases and J lost 7; bases outside the gene matches: 9. CDR3 in amino acids: CASSPSGQGVGGYTF. The CDR3 nucleotides are TGTGCCAGCAGCCCCAGCGGACAGGGGGTTGGTGGCTACACCTTC.

As concerns this clone: The junction and the germline gene differ at one end; a read error may be behind it. The chain has TRBV5-1 and TRBJ2-2; D is undetermined. Germline CDR1 and CDR2: SGHRS and YFSETQ. The CDR3 is 12 amino acids. CDR3 nucleotide sequence: TGTGCCAGCAGCTTCGGAACCGGGGAGCTGTTTTTT. Translating it yields CASSFGTGELFF.

The V and J genes are TRBV5-4 and TRBJ2-3; 11 nucleotides align to TRBD2. V lost 4 bases to trimming and J lost 1 base; unmatched junction nucleotides: 8. The CDR3 consists of 17 residues. Germline V lookup: CDR1 SGHNT, CDR2 YYREEE (reference sequence). CDR3 protein: CASSPPGTSGRTDTQYF. Written as DNA, the CDR3 is TGTGCCAGCAGCCCTCCCGGGACTAGCGGACGCACAGATACGCAGTATTTT.